This T cell receptor (beta chain) was found in a study of blood T cell repertoires in COVID-19. Overall study: Samples came from the United States, Italy and Spain, spanning acute and convalescent COVID-19. Nucleic acid was either cDNA or gDNA, and it came from T cells, B-cell-depleted T cells, or PBMCs.

Original processing methods: Amplification with reference gene primers provided the estimates of nucleated cell counts. The protocol was immunoSEQ multiplex PCR, while the TCRdb copy is restricted to in-frame clones and leaves out a portion. That table supplies the V and J calls and clone size; D and trimming were determined from the DNA. The table records approximately 240,000 clones, approximately 86% of them present only once. CDR1 is LNHDA, CDR2 SQIVND, per germline (reference sequence). V was clipped by 3 bases and J by 2 bases, with 14 bases between them. The CDR3 extends over 16 amino acids. V is TRBV19 and J is TRBJ1-3; D possibly corresponds to TRBD1 (5 bases). The receptor was derived from a woman aged 30 to 39 with COVID-19, enrolled during active disease. Source material: peripheral blood. The CDR3, as DNA: TGTGCCAGTAGTATGGTGGACATCGCCGCTGGAAACACCATATATTTT. Encoded protein: CASSMVDIAAGNTIYF.